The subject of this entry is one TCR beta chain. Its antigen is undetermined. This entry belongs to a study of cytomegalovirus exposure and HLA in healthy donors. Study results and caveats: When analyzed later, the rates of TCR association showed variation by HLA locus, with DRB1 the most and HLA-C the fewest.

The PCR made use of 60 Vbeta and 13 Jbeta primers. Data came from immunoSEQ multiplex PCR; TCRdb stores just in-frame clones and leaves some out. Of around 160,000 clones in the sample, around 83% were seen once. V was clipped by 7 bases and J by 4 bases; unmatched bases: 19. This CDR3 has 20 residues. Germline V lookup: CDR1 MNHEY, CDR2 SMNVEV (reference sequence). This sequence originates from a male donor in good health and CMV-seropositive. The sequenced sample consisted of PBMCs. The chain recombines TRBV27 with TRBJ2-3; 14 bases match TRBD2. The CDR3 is CASNLPPMPGLAGVSDTQYF. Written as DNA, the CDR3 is TGTGCCAGCAATCTCCCCCCCATGCCGGGACTAGCGGGAGTGTCAGATACGCAGTATTTT.